These T cell receptor beta chains were read from a single sample in a study of blood T cell repertoires in COVID-19. Assay used: immunoSEQ multiplex PCR; TCRdb lists only in-frame clones, some missing. The table lists around 110,000 clones, approximately 86% of them singletons. Specimen: peripheral blood. The origin of the receptors is a man aged 40-55 years with acute or convalescent COVID-19. The CDR3 runs from the conserved cysteine through the conserved F or W. D genes are given only for firm matches. Only some rows state a clone size, as once, few, many or a class for expanded clones.

D gene	V gene	CDR3 length	clone size	J gene	CDR3 DNA	CDR3 protein
.	TRBV18	14	.	TRBJ2-2	TGTGCCAGCTCACATCAGGGTAAATCCGGGGAGCTGTTTTTT	CASSHQGKSGELFF
.	TRBV27	14	once	TRBJ1-5	TGTGCCAGCAGGTCAGGGGTCGGCAATCAGCCCCAGCATTTT	CASRSGVGNQPQHF
.	TRBV4-3	18	.	TRBJ2-7	TGCGCCAGCAGCCAAGATGTGGGTCGGGACATGATGTACTACGAGCAGTACTTC	CASSQDVGRDMMYYEQYF
TRBD2	TRBV4-2	13	.	TRBJ2-7	TGTGCCAGCAGCCAATCTAGCGGATACGAGCAGTACTTC	CASSQSSGYEQYF
TRBD1	TRBV11-2	17	once	TRBJ1-2	TGTGCCAGCAGCTTATCCCCCTCCGGACAGGACACATATGGCTACACCTTC	CASSLSPSGQDTYGYTF
.	TRBV6-1	14	.	TRBJ1-6	TGTGCCAGCAGTGAAGTTTGGAGAAATTCACCCCTCCACTTT	CASSEVWRNSPLHF
.	TRBV6-5	13	.	TRBJ1-1	TGTGCCAGCCGTCGGGGGGTGAACACTGAAGCTTTCTTT	CASRRGVNTEAFF
.	TRBV4-2	14	once	TRBJ1-4	TGTGCCAGCAGCCAAGATTTCCGGGAGGGAGAACTGTTTTTT	CASSQDFREGELFF
TRBD1	TRBV5-4	15	.	TRBJ2-5	TGTGCCAGCAGCTCGGGACAGGGTTTTGCAGAGACCCAGTACTTC	CASSSGQGFAETQYF
TRBD2	TRBV27	16	.	TRBJ2-7	TGTGCCAGCAGTCCCACTAGCGGGAGGCCGGGGGGGGAGCAGTACTTC	CASSPTSGRPGGEQYF
TRBD1	TRBV6-2/TRBV6-3	13	.	TRBJ1-2	TGTGCCAGCAGCTCGGACAGGCGCTATGGCTACACCTTC	CASSSDRRYGYTF
.	TRBV13	15	.	TRBJ1-4	TGTGCCAGCAGCGAAACAGGGCCCCTCGGCGAAAAACTGTTTTTT	CASSETGPLGEKLFF
TRBD2	TRBV27	16	.	TRBJ2-3	TGTGCCAACCGGGTAGCGGGAGGGCCTGTGAGAGATACGCAGTATTTT	CANRVAGGPVRDTQYF
TRBD2	TRBV27	13	.	TRBJ2-1	TGTGCCAGCAGTCTCCCACCTAGCGGGGAGCAGTTCTTC	CASSLPPSGEQFF
.	TRBV19	14	.	TRBJ2-2	TGTGCCAGCAACTATCGATCTAGATCCGGGGAGCTGTTTTTT	CASNYRSRSGELFF
.	TRBV19	15	.	TRBJ1-1	TGTGCCAGTACTCCGGACACGGGTTGGAGCACTGAAGCTTTCTTT	CASTPDTGWSTEAFF
.	TRBV7-8	14	.	TRBJ2-7	TGTGCCAGCAGTAGGACACAAGGATCCTACGAGCAGTACTTC	CASSRTQGSYEQYF
.	TRBV20-1	11	.	TRBJ1-2	TGCAGTGCTAGAGATTCCCGGGTGGAGACCTTC	CSARDSRVETF
.	TRBV9	15	once	TRBJ1-1	TGTGCCAGCAGCTTAAACCCCCGGTCGGACACTGAAGCTTTCTTT	CASSLNPRSDTEAFF
.	TRBV19	11	few	TRBJ1-2	TGTGCCACTGGACAGCAGTATGGCTACACCTTC	CATGQQYGYTF
TRBD2	TRBV15	16	.	TRBJ2-5	TGTGCCACCAGCCCCGGGTGGGGTAGCGGGGAGGAGACCCAGTACTTC	CATSPGWGSGEETQYF
.	TRBV5-1	15	.	TRBJ1-1	TGCGCCAGCAGCTTCGCAGGGACGGGGAGGGCTGAAGCTTTCTTT	CASSFAGTGRAEAFF
.	TRBV3-1/TRBV3-2	12	.	TRBJ1-2	TGTGCCAGCAGCCAAGACAGCTATGGCTACACCTTC	CASSQDSYGYTF
.	TRBV7-9	14	.	TRBJ1-2	TGTGCCAGCAGCCACCCCGCGAGGGCGCGCGGCTACACCTTC	CASSHPARARGYTF
TRBD1	TRBV19	16	.	TRBJ2-5	TGTGCCAGTAGTACTACCGGGACAGGGGGAGGCGAGACCCAGTACTTC	CASSTTGTGGGETQYF
.	TRBV2	15	.	TRBJ1-1	TGTGCCAGCGGGGGCAAGTGGGGGCAGTACACTGAAGCTTTCTTT	CASGGKWGQYTEAFF
.	TRBV10-3	13	.	TRBJ1-2	TGTGCCATCAGTCCGGACATCCTCGATGGCTACACCTTC	CAISPDILDGYTF
.	TRBV12-3/TRBV12-4	12	.	TRBJ2-7	TGTGCCAGCAGTTCGTCTAGATACGAGCAGTACTTC	CASSSSRYEQYF
TRBD1	TRBV5-1	16	few	TRBJ2-5	TGCGCCAGCAGACTCGGACAGGGGCGGTTGAGTGAGACCCAGTACTTC	CASRLGQGRLSETQYF
.	TRBV19	15	.	TRBJ1-2	TGTGCCAGTAGCCCGGCTCCCTCAACCGGGTATGGCTACACCTTC	CASSPAPSTGYGYTF
TRBD1	TRBV29-1	13	.	TRBJ1-2	TGCAGCGTTGGCACGGACAGGGTTGGCGGCTACACCTTC	CSVGTDRVGGYTF
.	TRBV4-2	15	.	TRBJ1-5	TGTGCCAGCAGCCAGGGCCTTGGAGCGGAGCAGCCCCAGCATTTT	CASSQGLGAEQPQHF
.	TRBV2	15	.	TRBJ1-6	TGTGCCAGCAGGTCCATACAAGAAAACAATTCACCCCTCCACTTT	CASRSIQENNSPLHF
.	TRBV19	18	.	TRBJ1-5	TGTGCCAGTAGTATTGTTGGGCTACCAGGGTCGAGCAATCAGCCCCAGCATTTT	CASSIVGLPGSSNQPQHF
TRBD2	TRBV7-3	15	.	TRBJ2-1	TGTGCCAGCAGCTTCGCGACGGGGGGGCGTAATGAGCAGTTCTTC	CASSFATGGRNEQFF
TRBD2	TRBV5-6	15	.	TRBJ2-7	TGTGCCAGCAGCTTACTAGCGGGAATGTCGTATGAGCAGTACTTC	CASSLLAGMSYEQYF
TRBD2	TRBV11-3	15	.	TRBJ2-3	TGTGCCAGCAGCTTAGCGCCTAGCGGGAGTTATACGCAGTATTTT	CASSLAPSGSYTQYF
TRBD1	TRBV7-2	15	few	TRBJ2-1	TGTGCCAGCAGCTTAGAGGGGGCCTCCTACAATGAGCAGTTCTTC	CASSLEGASYNEQFF